This section outlines one TCR beta chain sequence together with its context. Its binding antigen is unknown. Base qualities were left out, and no much larger clone turns up one base away. Interpreted using the paper, the time point label stands for: baseline before first vaccination. Samples from vaccinated people were obtained from the UK trials COV001 and COV002, which included a single-blind randomized controlled phase 2/3 trial of AZD1222 (ChAdOx1 nCoV-19) in healthy adults. For TCRbeta chain sequencing, PBMC samples were collected from trial participants at day 0 and at day 28 after the second dose. The CDR3 regions of human TCRbeta chains were subjected to immunosequencing. As for how the authors treated the data: Repertoire TCRs were checked for matches against a reference library of SARS-CoV-2-specific TCRs that had been generated using the MIRA antigen-specificity platform. Breadth was defined as the fraction of unique TCRs that were SARS-CoV-2-associated. Depth was defined as the fraction of total T cells that were SARS-CoV-2-associated. Using the MIRA data, every spike-specific TCR was mapped to the spike region that the TCR reacted to and assigned to either a CD4 or a CD8 class. Log10-transformed breadth and depth values were compared by one-way ANOVA with Sidak's multiple comparisons tests. The clones in this table, taken by TCRdb from immuneACCESS, are in-frame only. Not every clone is retained; where verified, under half of the shortfall comes from an unresolved V gene, and the cause of the rest is unknown. The DNA was the basis for D and trimming; V, J and clone size are from that table. In all, the sample holds more than 110,000 clones, and almost 90% of those were seen once. The top ten constitute roughly 3.8% of the sample.

This sample was included in a study of T cell responses to AZD1222 COVID-19 vaccine (dated by TCRdb to 2020 to 2022). With respect to the entire study: AZD1222 recipients whose second dose came at about 4 weeks and those whose second dose came at about 12 weeks were combined into one group, since spike-specific TCR depth and breadth did not differ between the two schedules. TCR sequencing covered 230 to 250 trial participants: about 210 given two doses of AZD1222 and about 26 given two doses of MenACWY control vaccine. Trial participants were enrolled by age into subgroups of 18-55, 56-69 and 70-plus years, and around 150, 29 and 61 TCR-sequenced participants, respectively, were included in these subgroups.

The investigation overall reported the following: Because no day 14 peak-response samples were available, the repertoires could be characterized only after the peak T cell response. Nearly half of unique spike-specific TCRs reportedly recognized epitopes outside regions mutated in the B.1.351 and B.1.1.7 variants. Spike-specific TCR breadth and depth rose significantly after two AZD1222 doses compared with day 0 and with MenACWY recipients. Only five or six AZD1222 recipients were SARS-CoV-2 seropositive at baseline, limiting conclusions about previously exposed vaccinees. The 56-69-year group was small, and its depth increase did not reach significance, likely because of low power. Participants were mostly white British, with more females than males. The authors suggested clonal diversity may have been underestimated. The whole spike protein was spanned by vaccine-associated CD4 TCRs, and dominant responses were seen in regions 160-218 and 743-854.

Inclusive of the bounding cysteine and phenylalanine, the CDR3 is 15 residues long. CDR3 DNA is the only sequence kept; it has 45 bases, read in frame from the first base. Cut back by 3 bases and 2 bases, the V and J ends lie 11 bases apart. CDR1 and CDR2, looked up from the germline V gene, are KGHSH and LQKENI. The V and J segments used are TRBV18 and TRBJ1-3, with TRBD1 perhaps the D gene, on 5 matching bases. This sequence originates from an adult in good health. Material: peripheral blood, obtained on day 0 of AZD1222 vaccination. The DNA is as follows: TGTGCCAGCTCACCGATACAGGAGCCTGGAAACACCATATATTTT. It is translated as CASSPIQEPGNTIYF. Beyond the CDR3, the reference TRBV18 and TRBJ1-3 genes provide the residues; the full variable domain reads: NAGVMQNPRHLVRRRGQEARLRCSPMKGHSHVYWYRQLPEEGLKFMVYLQKENIIDESGMPKERFSAEFPKEGPSILRIQQVVRGDSAAYFCASSPIQEPGNTIYFGEGSWLTVV.